This is a list of T cell receptor beta chains from one sample in a study of blood T cell repertoires in COVID-19. The data were produced by immunoSEQ multiplex PCR, yet TCRdb's version contains in-frame clones alone and is incomplete. This sample has a few hundred thousand clones, with around nine tenths found just once. Sample: peripheral blood. The receptors here all came from a man younger than 40 with acute or convalescent COVID-19. The CDR3 runs from the conserved cysteine through the conserved F or W. The D gene is left open where the match is weak. The size field is filled for only some rows; it gives once, few, many or a size class.

CDR3nt: TGTGCCAGCAGCCCCCGGGACAGCACCTACGAGCAGTACTTC
CDR3aa: CASSPRDSTYEQYF
j_gene: TRBJ2-7
abundance: few
d_gene: TRBD1
v_gene: TRBV4-2

CDR3nt: TGTGCCACCAGTGCCCCCCTAGGGGGAGGGAGTTTTTATGAGCAGTTCTTC
CDR3aa: CATSAPLGGGSFYEQFF
j_gene: TRBJ2-1
abundance: .
d_gene: .
v_gene: TRBV24-1

CDR3nt: TGTGCTAGCAGCCCCCAAAGGACAGTCCTCTACGAGCAGTACTTC
CDR3aa: CASSPQRTVLYEQYF
j_gene: TRBJ2-7
abundance: .
d_gene: .
v_gene: TRBV7-7

CDR3nt: TGTGCCAGTAGTATAGGTCGGACAAACTATATGAACACTGAAGCTTTCTTT
CDR3aa: CASSIGRTNYMNTEAFF
j_gene: TRBJ1-1
abundance: .
d_gene: .
v_gene: TRBV19

CDR3nt: TGTGCCACCAGTGATGGATACGGAGATGAGCAGTTCTTC
CDR3aa: CATSDGYGDEQFF
j_gene: TRBJ2-1
abundance: .
d_gene: .
v_gene: TRBV24-1

CDR3nt: TGTGCCAGCAGTTTGAGATATGATCAGCCCCAGCATTTT
CDR3aa: CASSLRYDQPQHF
j_gene: TRBJ1-5
abundance: .
d_gene: .
v_gene: TRBV27

CDR3nt: TGTGCCACCAGCAGAGAGGGACTCGGCTACACCTTC
CDR3aa: CATSREGLGYTF
j_gene: TRBJ1-2
abundance: once
d_gene: .
v_gene: TRBV15

CDR3nt: TGCGCCAGCAGCTTGTACCGTGGGACAGGGGACATCAATGAGCAGTTCTTC
CDR3aa: CASSLYRGTGDINEQFF
j_gene: TRBJ2-1
abundance: .
d_gene: TRBD1
v_gene: TRBV5-1

CDR3nt: TGTGCCAGCAGCTTAGCGGGACTAGCAGGAGAGACCCAGTACTTC
CDR3aa: CASSLAGLAGETQYF
j_gene: TRBJ2-5
abundance: once
d_gene: TRBD2
v_gene: TRBV7-9

CDR3nt: TGTGCCAGTAGTATCCTCGACAGGGCCAGCAATCAGCCCCAGCATTTT
CDR3aa: CASSILDRASNQPQHF
j_gene: TRBJ1-5
abundance: .
d_gene: TRBD1
v_gene: TRBV19

CDR3nt: TGTGCCAGCAGCTTAGGCGGGACAGACTCTGGAAACACCATATATTTT
CDR3aa: CASSLGGTDSGNTIYF
j_gene: TRBJ1-3
abundance: .
d_gene: TRBD1
v_gene: TRBV11-3

CDR3nt: TGCGCCAGCAGCTTGGGGACAGGGTCTTCCTCTGGAAACACCATATATTTT
CDR3aa: CASSLGTGSSSGNTIYF
j_gene: TRBJ1-3
abundance: .
d_gene: TRBD1
v_gene: TRBV5-1

CDR3nt: TGCGCCAGCAGCTACACGGGGGGAACTGAAGCTTTCTTT
CDR3aa: CASSYTGGTEAFF
j_gene: TRBJ1-1
abundance: .
d_gene: .
v_gene: TRBV5-1

CDR3nt: TGTGCCAGCAGCCCCTCGACAGGTTCGGTTTGGACCCAGTACTTC
CDR3aa: CASSPSTGSVWTQYF
j_gene: TRBJ2-5
abundance: once
d_gene: .
v_gene: TRBV11-1

CDR3nt: TGTGCCAGCAGCCACCCCGGGGAGGGCAACTATGGCTACACCTTC
CDR3aa: CASSHPGEGNYGYTF
j_gene: TRBJ1-2
abundance: once
d_gene: .
v_gene: TRBV7-9

CDR3nt: TGTGCCAGCTCAAATAATCGGGGGTACGAGCAGTACTTC
CDR3aa: CASSNNRGYEQYF
j_gene: TRBJ2-7
abundance: .
d_gene: .
v_gene: TRBV9

CDR3nt: TGTGCCAGCAGCTTGGGTGGGGCGCTTATTGGAAACACCATATATTTT
CDR3aa: CASSLGGALIGNTIYF
j_gene: TRBJ1-3
abundance: .
d_gene: .
v_gene: TRBV5-8

CDR3nt: TGTGCCAGCAGCTTCGGACAGCACAATCAGCCCCAGCATTTT
CDR3aa: CASSFGQHNQPQHF
j_gene: TRBJ1-5
abundance: .
d_gene: .
v_gene: TRBV5-5

CDR3nt: TGTGCCAGCAGCTCCATAGGGAGGGGACGGCAAAACATTCAGTACTTC
CDR3aa: CASSSIGRGRQNIQYF
j_gene: TRBJ2-4
abundance: .
d_gene: TRBD2
v_gene: TRBV7-9

CDR3nt: TGTGCCAGCAGCCTTCAGAGGGAAGCTTTCTTT
CDR3aa: CASSLQREAFF
j_gene: TRBJ1-1
abundance: .
d_gene: .
v_gene: TRBV5-6

CDR3nt: TGTGCCAGCAGGCCATATGCCCTAGAAGCTTTCTTT
CDR3aa: CASRPYALEAFF
j_gene: TRBJ1-1
abundance: once
d_gene: .
v_gene: TRBV12-3/TRBV12-4

CDR3nt: TGTGCCAGCAGTGGAAACCTCGGGTACACCGGGGAGCTGTTTTTT
CDR3aa: CASSGNLGYTGELFF
j_gene: TRBJ2-2
abundance: .
d_gene: .
v_gene: TRBV25-1

CDR3nt: TGTGCCTGGACAACCGGGACAGTCCCTGAAGCTTTCTTT
CDR3aa: CAWTTGTVPEAFF
j_gene: TRBJ1-1
abundance: .
d_gene: TRBD1
v_gene: TRBV30

CDR3nt: TGTGCCAGCAGTCAAGCGACAGGCTCCTACAATGAGCAGTTCTTC
CDR3aa: CASSQATGSYNEQFF
j_gene: TRBJ2-1
abundance: .
d_gene: .
v_gene: TRBV6-6

CDR3nt: TGCGCCAGCAGCTTGGGGCCGGGGGTAGGCGGCGGAAACACCATATATTTT
CDR3aa: CASSLGPGVGGGNTIYF
j_gene: TRBJ1-3
abundance: .
d_gene: .
v_gene: TRBV5-1

CDR3nt: TGTGCTAGTGGCCCTCCCGGGACACCGAACACTGAAGCTTTCTTT
CDR3aa: CASGPPGTPNTEAFF
j_gene: TRBJ1-1
abundance: .
d_gene: .
v_gene: TRBV12-5

CDR3nt: TGTGCCAGCAGCTTAGGACTGTCCGGGGGTACGCAGTATTTT
CDR3aa: CASSLGLSGGTQYF
j_gene: TRBJ2-3
abundance: once
d_gene: .
v_gene: TRBV7-3

CDR3nt: TGTGCCAGCAGCCGTTTGAACAGGAGCTCCTACAATGAGCAGTTCTTC
CDR3aa: CASSRLNRSSYNEQFF
j_gene: TRBJ2-1
abundance: .
d_gene: .
v_gene: TRBV3-1/TRBV3-2